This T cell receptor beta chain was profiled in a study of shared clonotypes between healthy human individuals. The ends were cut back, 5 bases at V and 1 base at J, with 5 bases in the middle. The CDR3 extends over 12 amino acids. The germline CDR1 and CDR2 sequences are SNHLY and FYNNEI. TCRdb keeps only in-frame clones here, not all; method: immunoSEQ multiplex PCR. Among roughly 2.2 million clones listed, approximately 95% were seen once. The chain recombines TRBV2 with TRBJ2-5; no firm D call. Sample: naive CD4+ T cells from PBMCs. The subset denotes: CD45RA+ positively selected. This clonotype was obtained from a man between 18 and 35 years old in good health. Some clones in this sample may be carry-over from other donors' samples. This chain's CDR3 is CASSLFQETQYF. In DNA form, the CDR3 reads TGTGCCAGCAGTCTATTCCAAGAGACCCAGTACTTC. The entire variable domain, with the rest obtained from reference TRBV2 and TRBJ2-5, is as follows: EPEVTQTPSHQVTQMGQEVILRCVPISNHLYFYWYRQILGQKVEFLVSFYNNEISEKSEIFDDQFSVERPDGSNFTLKIRSTKLEDSAMYFCASSLFQETQYFGPGTRLLVL.